Each of the 2 T cell receptor beta chains below was sequenced from the same sample in a study of T cells in Graves' hyperthyroidism and ophthalmopathy. Amplified TCR beta CDR3 regions came from RNA transcripts. HTBI primers drove first-round RT-PCR of the TCR CDR3. TCRdb used MiXCR to reprocess the multiplex PCR reads, holding one entry per CDR3 protein. This sample has about 740,000 distinct CDR3 sequences, with 11% to 15% found just once. The sequencing input was blood. These receptors originate from a woman aged 18-29 years with Graves' hyperthyroidism.

This clonotype was observed a few times. The gene calls are TRBV15 and TRBJ1-5; 8 nucleotides match TRBD1. The CDR3 sequence is 15 residues long. Germline-derived CDR1 and CDR2 are LNHNV and YYDKDF (reference sequence). With V trimmed by 2 bases and J by 9 bases, 9 bases remained unmatched. CDR3 coding DNA: TGTGCCACCAGCAGACGACAGGGGACCCCCGGGCCCCAGCATTTT. This encodes CATSRRQGTPGPQHF. The whole variable domain, filled in from reference TRBV15 and TRBJ1-5, reads DAMVIQNPRYQVTQFGKPVTLSCSQTLNHNVMYWYQQKSSQAPKLLFHYYDKDFNNEADTPDNFQSRRPNTSFCFLDIRSPGLGDTAMYLCATSRRQGTPGPQHFGDGTRLSIL.

CDR3 loop: CSAPSNGENEQFF. In DNA, the CDR3 is TGCAGTGCTCCATCGAATGGAGAGAATGAGCAGTTCTTC. V and J are TRBV20-1 and TRBJ2-1; no firm D call. The CDR3 loop spans 13 amino acids. Trimming took 5 bases from V and 7 from J, leaving 15 bases between them. The germline gives CDR1 DFQATT, CDR2 SNEGSKA (reference sequence).